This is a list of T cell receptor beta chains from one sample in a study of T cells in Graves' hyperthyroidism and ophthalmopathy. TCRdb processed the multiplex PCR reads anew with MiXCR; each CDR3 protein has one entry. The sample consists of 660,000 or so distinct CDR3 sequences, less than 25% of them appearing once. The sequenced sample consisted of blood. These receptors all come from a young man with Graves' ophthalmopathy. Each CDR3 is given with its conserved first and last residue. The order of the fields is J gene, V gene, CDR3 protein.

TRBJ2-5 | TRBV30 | CAWSEEVTGTQYF
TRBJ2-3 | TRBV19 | CASSPTGPLLASVTDTQYF
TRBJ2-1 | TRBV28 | CASSRSGAAGPYNEQFF
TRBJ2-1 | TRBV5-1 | CASSLVGRENEQFF
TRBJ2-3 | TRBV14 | CASSQESPAGGPRDTQYF
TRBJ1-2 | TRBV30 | CAWSVGIAYGYTF
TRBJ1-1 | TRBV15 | CATSRAGAVTEAFF
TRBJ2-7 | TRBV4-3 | CASSQDYAGVYEQYF
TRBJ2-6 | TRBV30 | CAWSTSPQGVSGANVLTF
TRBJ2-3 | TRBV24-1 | CATSFPGLAGGSTDTQYF
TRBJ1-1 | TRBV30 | CAWTRDRVNTEAFF
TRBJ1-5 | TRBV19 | CASSSQKGNQPQHF
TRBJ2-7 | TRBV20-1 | CSASPRSEQYF
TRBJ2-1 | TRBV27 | CASSSGAFDNEQFF
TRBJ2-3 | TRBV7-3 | CASSPNAHTDTQYF
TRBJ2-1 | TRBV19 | CASSTAGGPNEQFF
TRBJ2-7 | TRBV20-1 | CSAREYLSGRILTYEQYF
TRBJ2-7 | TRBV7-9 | CASSQPGDNSYEQYF
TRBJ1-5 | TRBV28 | CASSFIFGQGALDSNQPQHF
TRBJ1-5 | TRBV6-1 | CASSYDKAQPQHF
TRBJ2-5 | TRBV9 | CASSGAGEAETQYF
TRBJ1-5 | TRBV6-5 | CANSYSGDRFNQPQHF
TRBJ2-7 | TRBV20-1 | CSATQGLAGLCEQYF
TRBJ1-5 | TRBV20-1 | CSARLGQSNQPQHF
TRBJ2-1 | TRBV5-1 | CASSPRVGQGAAYNEQFF
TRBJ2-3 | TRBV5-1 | CASSLAFGDTQYF
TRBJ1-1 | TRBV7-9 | CAVSGTGVTEAFF
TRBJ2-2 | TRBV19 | CASTPGGRIPTGELFF
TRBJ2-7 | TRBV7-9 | CASKLAGGASEQYF
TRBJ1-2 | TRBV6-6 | CASSYYGMSNYGYTF
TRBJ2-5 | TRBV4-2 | CASSQDLVDETQYF
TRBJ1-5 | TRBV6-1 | CASSPGKNQPQHF
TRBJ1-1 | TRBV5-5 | CASSLASWRRGGTEAFF
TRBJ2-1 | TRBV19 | CASRRRSGRENEQFF
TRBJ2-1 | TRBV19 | CASGPGRSYNEQFF
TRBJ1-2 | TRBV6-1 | CASSEGILPHLGRGYTF
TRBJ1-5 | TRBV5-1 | CASSLFGHRAQHF
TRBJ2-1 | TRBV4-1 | CASSQGTAREQFF
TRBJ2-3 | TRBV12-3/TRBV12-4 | CASSLREWTDTQYF
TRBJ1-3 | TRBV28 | CASSSPQGQGSGNTIYF
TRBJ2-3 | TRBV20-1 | CSARLGQKTKVLDTQYF